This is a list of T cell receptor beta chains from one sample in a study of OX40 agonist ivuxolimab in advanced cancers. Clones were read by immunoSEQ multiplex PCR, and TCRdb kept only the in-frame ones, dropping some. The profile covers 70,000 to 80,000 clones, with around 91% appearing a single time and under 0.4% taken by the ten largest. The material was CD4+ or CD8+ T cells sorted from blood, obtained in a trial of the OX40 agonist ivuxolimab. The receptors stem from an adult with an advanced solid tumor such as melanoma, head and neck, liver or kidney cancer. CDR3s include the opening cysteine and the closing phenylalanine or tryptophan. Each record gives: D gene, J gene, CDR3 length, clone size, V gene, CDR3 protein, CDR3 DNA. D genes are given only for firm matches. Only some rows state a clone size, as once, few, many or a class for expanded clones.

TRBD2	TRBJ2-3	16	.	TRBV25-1	CASSESNLRGRDTQYF	TGTGCCAGCAGTGAATCAAATCTACGCGGGAGAGATACGCAGTATTTT
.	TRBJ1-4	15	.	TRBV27	CASSLSTGAPEKLFF	TGTGCCAGCAGTTTATCTACGGGGGCCCCCGAAAAACTGTTTTTT
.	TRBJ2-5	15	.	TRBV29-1	CSVEFGGGRGETQYF	TGCAGCGTTGAGTTTGGAGGTGGACGCGGGGAGACCCAGTACTTC
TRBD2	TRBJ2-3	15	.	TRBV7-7	CASSQLAASTDTQYF	TGTGCCAGCAGCCAACTAGCGGCTAGCACAGATACGCAGTATTTT
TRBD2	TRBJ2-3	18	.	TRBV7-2	CASSRLLLSGSGSDTQYF	TGTGCCAGCAGCCGCCTACTTCTTAGCGGGAGTGGTTCAGATACGCAGTATTTT
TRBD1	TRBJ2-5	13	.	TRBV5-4	CASRLTGEETQYF	TGTGCCAGCAGACTGACAGGGGAAGAGACCCAGTACTTC
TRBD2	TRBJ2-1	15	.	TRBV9	CASSVISGGNNEQFF	TGTGCCAGCAGCGTAATTTCGGGAGGGAACAATGAGCAGTTCTTC
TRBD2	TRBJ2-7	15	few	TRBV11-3	CASSLGSGSIEEQYF	TGTGCCAGCAGCTTAGGTAGCGGGAGCATAGAAGAGCAGTACTTC
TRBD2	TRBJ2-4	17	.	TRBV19	CASSISAGLAGARIQYF	TGTGCCAGTAGTATAAGTGCGGGACTAGCGGGAGCTCGTATTCAGTACTTC
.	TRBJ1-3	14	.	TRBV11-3	CASSAGQSGNTIYF	TGTGCCAGCAGCGCAGGACAGTCCGGAAACACCATATATTTT
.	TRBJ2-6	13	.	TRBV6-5	CASRNSGANVLTF	TGTGCCAGCAGAAACAGTGGGGCCAACGTCCTGACTTTC
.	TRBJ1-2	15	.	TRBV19	CASRRGGPQNYGYTF	TGTGCCAGTAGGCGGGGGGGCCCCCAAAACTATGGCTACACCTTC
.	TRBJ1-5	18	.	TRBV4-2	CASSQDRGGAGLGQPQHF	TGTGCCAGCAGCCAAGATCGAGGGGGTGCGGGGCTGGGTCAGCCCCAGCATTTT
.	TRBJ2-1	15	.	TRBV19	CASSIESGLLNEQFF	TGTGCCAGTAGTATAGAGTCAGGGCTCCTCAATGAGCAGTTCTTC
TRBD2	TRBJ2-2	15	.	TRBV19	CASRQAGGNTGELFF	TGTGCCAGTAGGCAGGCGGGAGGGAACACCGGGGAGCTGTTTTTT
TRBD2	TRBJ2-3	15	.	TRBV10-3	CAISAGGGSADTQYF	TGTGCCATCAGTGCGGGCGGGGGGTCTGCAGATACGCAGTATTTT
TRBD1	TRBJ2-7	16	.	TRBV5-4	CASSLGGTGGIYEQYF	TGTGCCAGCAGCTTGGGGGGCACAGGGGGGATCTACGAGCAGTACTTC
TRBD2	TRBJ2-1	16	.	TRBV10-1	CASSESRASGRNEQFF	TGCGCCAGCAGTGAGTCGAGGGCTAGCGGGAGAAATGAGCAGTTCTTC
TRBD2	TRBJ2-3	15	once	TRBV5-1	CASSDGGRAGDTQYF	TGCGCCAGCAGTGATGGCGGGAGGGCCGGGGATACGCAGTATTTT
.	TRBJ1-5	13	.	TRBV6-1	CASTSAGAQPQHF	TGTGCCAGCACCTCCGCGGGGGCTCAGCCCCAGCATTTT
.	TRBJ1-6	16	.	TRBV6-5	CASSYKGESYNSPLHF	TGTGCCAGCAGTTACAAGGGGGAGTCCTATAATTCACCCCTCCACTTT
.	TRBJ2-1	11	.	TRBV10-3	CAISETNEQFF	TGTGCCATCAGTGAGACCAATGAGCAGTTCTTC
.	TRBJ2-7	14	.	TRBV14	CASSRSTGTNEQYF	TGTGCCAGCAGCCGATCAACCGGGACAAACGAGCAGTACTTC
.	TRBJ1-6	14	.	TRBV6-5	CASKGGENNSPLHF	TGTGCCAGCAAAGGAGGGGAAAATAATTCACCCCTCCACTTT
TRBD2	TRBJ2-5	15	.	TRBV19	CASSSTSGIQETQYF	TGTGCCAGTAGTTCCACTAGCGGGATACAAGAGACCCAGTACTTC
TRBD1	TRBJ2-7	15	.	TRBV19	CASSSLGQGTDEQYF	TGTGCCAGTAGTTCCTTGGGACAGGGTACGGACGAGCAGTACTTC
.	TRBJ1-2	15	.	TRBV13	CASSSVQDTNYGYTF	TGTGCCAGCAGCTCCGTACAGGATACTAACTATGGCTACACCTTC
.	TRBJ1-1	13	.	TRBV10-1	CASSESLWDKAFF	TGCGCCAGCAGTGAGAGTTTATGGGACAAAGCTTTCTTT
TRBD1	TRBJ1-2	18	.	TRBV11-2	CASRSLRTPDRVYYGYTF	TGTGCCAGCCGCAGCTTGAGGACCCCGGACAGGGTGTACTATGGCTACACCTTC
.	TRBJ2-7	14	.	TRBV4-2	CASSQGSGDYEQYF	TGTGCCAGCAGCCAGGGGTCCGGGGACTACGAGCAGTACTTC
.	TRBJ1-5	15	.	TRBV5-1	CASNPDGDLNQPQHF	TGCGCCAGCAATCCCGACGGGGACCTCAATCAGCCCCAGCATTTT
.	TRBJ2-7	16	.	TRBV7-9	CASSYRLVTGADEQYF	TGTGCCAGCAGCTATAGGCTCGTGACAGGAGCCGACGAGCAGTACTTC
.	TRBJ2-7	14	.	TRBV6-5	CASSLGRASYEQYF	TGTGCCAGCAGTTTGGGACGGGCATCCTACGAGCAGTACTTC
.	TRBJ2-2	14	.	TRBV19	CASSQLTNTGELFF	TGTGCCAGTAGTCAGCTAACGAACACCGGGGAGCTGTTTTTT
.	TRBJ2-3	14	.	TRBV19	CASHHPGRTDTQYF	TGTGCCAGCCATCACCCGGGTAGGACAGATACGCAGTATTTT
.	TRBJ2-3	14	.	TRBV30	CAWKGDPGTDTQYF	TGTGCCTGGAAAGGTGACCCTGGGACAGATACGCAGTATTTT
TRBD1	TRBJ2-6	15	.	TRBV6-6	CASIQGAQGANVLTF	TGTGCCAGCATTCAGGGGGCGCAGGGGGCCAACGTCCTGACTTTC
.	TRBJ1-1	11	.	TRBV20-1	CSALQDPEAFF	TGCAGTGCCCTCCAGGACCCTGAAGCTTTCTTT
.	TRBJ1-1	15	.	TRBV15	CATSGNRQANTEAFF	TGTGCCACCAGCGGCAACCGACAGGCGAACACTGAAGCTTTTTTT
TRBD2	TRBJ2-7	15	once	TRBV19	CASKVLASGSYEQYF	TGTGCCAGTAAAGTCCTCGCTAGCGGGAGCTACGAGCAGTACTTC
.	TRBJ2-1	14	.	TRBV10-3	CATGDGGRGNEQFF	TGTGCCACAGGGGACGGGGGAAGAGGCAATGAGCAGTTCTTC
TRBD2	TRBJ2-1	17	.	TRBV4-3	CASSQDMRTSGRNEQFF	TGCGCCAGCAGCCAAGATATGAGGACTAGCGGGAGAAATGAGCAGTTCTTC
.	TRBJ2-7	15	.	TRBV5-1	CASSLLSGSVYEQYF	TGCGCCAGCAGCTTGCTCAGCGGATCTGTCTACGAGCAGTACTTC
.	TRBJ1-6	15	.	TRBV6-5	CASSYQGRYNSPLHF	TGTGCCAGCAGTTACCAGGGAAGATATAATTCACCCCTCCACTTT
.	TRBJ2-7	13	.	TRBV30	CAYRAPSSYEQYF	TGTGCCTACCGGGCCCCTTCGAGCTACGAGCAGTACTTC
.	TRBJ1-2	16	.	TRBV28	CASRLGGILGNYGYTF	TGTGCCTCTCGCCTGGGAGGGATTTTAGGAAACTATGGCTACACCTTC
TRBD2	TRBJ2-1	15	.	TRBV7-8	CASSRTSADYNEQFF	TGTGCCAGCAGCCGTACTAGCGCTGACTACAATGAGCAGTTCTTC
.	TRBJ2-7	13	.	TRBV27	CATEGGNSPEQYF	TGTGCCACCGAGGGGGGCAACTCCCCCGAGCAGTACTTC
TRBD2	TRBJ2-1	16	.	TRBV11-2	CASTLGPAGESGEQFF	TGTGCCAGCACCCTGGGGCCAGCGGGGGAGTCGGGTGAGCAGTTCTTC
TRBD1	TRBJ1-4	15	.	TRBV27	CASSFGGQGHEKLFF	TGTGCCAGCAGTTTCGGGGGACAGGGGCATGAAAAACTGTTTTTT
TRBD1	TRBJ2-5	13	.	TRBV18	CASSPGQGETQYF	TGTGCCAGCTCCCCGGGACAGGGAGAGACCCAGTACTTC
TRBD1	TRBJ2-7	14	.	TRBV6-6	CASSSGTGKYEQYF	TGTGCCAGCAGTTCCGGGACAGGGAAATACGAGCAGTACTTC
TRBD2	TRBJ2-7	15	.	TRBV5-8	CASSLVGGFSYEQYF	TGTGCCAGCAGCTTGGTGGGAGGGTTCAGCTACGAGCAGTACTTC